The source of this TCR beta chain is a study of ipilimumab plus nivolumab after autologous stem cell transplantation. Study background: Typical patient got a handful of ipilimumab doses and roughly eight nivolumab doses (median).

In its sample, this clone was seen a few times. Its target is not known. The V gene's germline CDR1 is LNHDA and CDR2 SQIVND (reference sequence). The CDR3 is 13 residues long. Trimming shortened V by 5 bases and J by 6 bases, and 14 bases separated the two germline ends. TCRdb keeps only in-frame clones here, not all; method: immunoSEQ multiplex PCR. The table shows about 9,200 clones, with over 60% occurring only once. Study results and limitations: The authors say TCR, Treg and microbiome findings warrant further study.

Checkpoint therapy with ipilimumab 1 mg/kg began 14 to 28 days after transplant. This receptor was obtained from a female donor with multiple myeloma. The gene calls are TRBV19 and TRBJ2-7; D tentatively reads TRBD1 or TRBD2 (5 bases each). Sequenced here: PBMCs, sampled in a trial of ipilimumab plus nivolumab as post-transplant consolidation. CDR3 DNA sequence: TGTGCCAGTAGTCCAGGGACCTTCCTCGAGCAGTACTTC. It encodes CASSPGTFLEQYF.